This entry lists 18 T cell receptor beta chains sequenced from one sample in a study of blood T cell repertoires in COVID-19 (TCRdb year 2020). Preparation of the library involved the immunoSEQ multiplex PCR assay. TCRdb took over this immuneACCESS table, retaining in-frame rearrangements with V and J assigned. Such tables are incomplete; in checked studies, under half of the missing clones stem from an unresolved V gene, and the remainder is unexplained. In all, the sample holds about 130,000 clones, and over 80% of those were seen once. Together, the top ten hold around 1.9% of the sample. Sequences were obtained from peripheral blood. The source of these receptors is a man between 65 and 79 years old with acute or convalescent COVID-19.

V usage is TRBV6-5 and J usage is TRBJ1-2, with D unresolved. CDR3 length: 13 amino acids. Germline lookup yields CDR1 MNHEY and CDR2 SVGAGI. V was cut by 4 bases and J by 7 bases, with 13 bases left in between. This chain's CDR3 is CASSFGPGGGYTF. CDR3 bases: TGTGCCAGCAGTTTCGGGCCTGGAGGTGGCTACACCTTC.

This clone was seen just once. The gene calls are TRBV6-5 and TRBJ1-6, with D unresolved. V lost 11 bases, J lost 0 bases, and 8 bases lay in between. This CDR3 comprises 13 residues. Per germline, CDR1 MNHEY and CDR2 SVGAGI. Here the CDR3 DNA reads TGTGCCGTAGCCACCTCCTATAATTCACCCCTCCACTTT. This encodes CAVATSYNSPLHF.

This clone has just one count. This chain uses TRBV3-1 (or the pseudogene TRBV3-2) with TRBJ1-5, with D possibly being TRBD1 (5 bases). Between the trimmed V and J ends, which lost 0 bases and 3 bases, there was a span of 18 bases. The CDR3 loop spans 18 amino acids. CDR1 is LGHDT, CDR2 YNNKEL, per germline (reference sequence). The CDR3 sequence is CASSQETGGGSVNQPQHF. As DNA, the CDR3 is TGTGCCAGCAGCCAAGAAACCGGCGGGGGAAGCGTCAATCAGCCCCAGCATTTT.

This clone was detected only a few times. The chain employs TRBV2 and TRBJ1-2; D might be TRBD1 (6 bases). This CDR3 contains 11 residues. Germline V gene data show CDR1 as SNHLY and CDR2 as FYNNEI. Between the trimmed V and J ends, which lost 8 bases and 5 bases, there was a span of 9 bases. This chain's CDR3 is CASRRGYGYTF. The CDR3 DNA follows: TGTGCCAGCCGCAGGGGTTATGGCTACACCTTC.

V is TRBV12-3 or TRBV12-4 and J is TRBJ1-2, with D perhaps TRBD1 (5 bases). Trimming removed 5 bases at V and 4 bases at J, with 5 bases between. This CDR3 region has 11 residues. CDR3 loop: CASSQGYGYTF. As DNA, the CDR3 is TGTGCCAGCAGTCAGGGCTATGGCTACACCTTC.

This CDR3 is CASSLWGGTGELFF. For the CDR3, the DNA is TGCGCCAGCAGCTTATGGGGAGGCACCGGGGAGCTGTTTTTT. V gene TRBV5-1 combines with J gene TRBJ2-2; a possible D gene is TRBD2 (6 bases). The V end lost 2 bases, the J end lost 4 bases, and 9 bases lay between the germline ends. This CDR3 has 14 residues. In germline, CDR1 is SGHRS, CDR2 YFSETQ.

This clone appeared once. J is TRBJ2-1 and V is TRBV11-2; 7 nucleotides agree with TRBD1. The CDR3 length is 13 residues. Trimming removed 8 bases from V and 3 bases from J; junction bases left unmatched: 4. Germline-derived CDR1 and CDR2 are SGHAT and FQNNGV. For the CDR3, the DNA is TGTGCCAGCGACGGGACAGACTACAATGAGCAGTTCTTC. This translates into CASDGTDYNEQFF.

The chain carries TRBV11-2 and TRBJ2-3; a possible D gene is TRBD1 (6 bases). Germline V gene data show CDR1 as SGHAT and CDR2 as FQNNGV. Deletions cut 1 base from V and 1 base from J, with 9 bases between. CDR3 size: 15 residues. In DNA form, the CDR3 reads TGTGCCAGCAGCTTAGGGGGGCGAGGCACAGATACGCAGTATTTT. It codes for CASSLGGRGTDTQYF.

The gene calls are TRBV2 and TRBJ2-7; TRBD2 agrees at 10 bases. V trimming: 5 bases; J trimming: 2 bases; junction bases outside the gene matches: 3. This CDR3 spans 14 amino acids. From germline, CDR1 is SNHLY and CDR2 FYNNEI. This chain's CDR3 is CASSRLAGAYEQYF. Written as DNA, the CDR3 is TGTGCCAGCAGTAGACTAGCGGGTGCCTACGAGCAGTACTTC.

This sequence joins TRBV5-4 and TRBJ2-5, with 9 bases matching TRBD2. CDR3 length equals 17 residues. Trimming at V came to 1 base and at J to 10 bases, leaving 17 bases not matched to a gene. CDR1 and CDR2 (germline): SGHNT, YYREEE (reference sequence). Written as DNA, the CDR3 is TGTGCCAGCAGCTTGATGCAGGTAGCGGGGGCCGGAGGCGACCAGTACTTC. Amino acid sequence: CASSLMQVAGAGGDQYF. The variable domain in full, with the rest retrieved from reference TRBV5-4 and TRBJ2-5, is ETGVTQSPTHLIKTRGQQVTLRCSSQSGHNTVSWYQQALGQGPQFIFQYYREEENGRGNFPPRFSGLQFPNYSSELNVNALELDDSALYLCASSLMQVAGAGGDQYFGPGTRLLVL.

The J gene is TRBJ1-4, the V gene TRBV6-6; 9 bases match TRBD1. Germline-derived CDR1 and CDR2 are MNHNY and SVGAGI (reference sequence). V shed 5 bases and J 5 bases; nucleotides not matched to a gene: 3. CDR3 length: 14 residues. The CDR3 bases are TGTGCCAGCAGTGACAGGGGGTTAAATGAAAAACTGTTTTTT. It is translated as CASSDRGLNEKLFF.

This chain uses TRBV12-5 with TRBJ2-3; TRBD2 agrees at 8 bases. Germline CDR1 and CDR2: LGHNT and FRNRAP. The CDR3 extends over 13 amino acids. Losses at the gene ends were 7 bases for V and 4 bases for J; bases not matched to a gene: 4. The CDR3: CASARGGSDTQYF. CDR3 nucleotide sequence: TGTGCTAGTGCCCGCGGGGGGTCAGATACGCAGTATTTT.

This clone is a singleton in its sample. The V call is TRBV6-5, the J call TRBJ1-5; 9 bases fit TRBD1. The CDR3 is 14 residues long. Germline values: CDR1 MNHEY, CDR2 SVGAGI. The ends lost 6 bases at V and 3 bases at J; junction bases unmatched: 3. For the CDR3, the DNA is TGTGCCAGCAGGGGACAGGGAAACAATCAGCCCCAGCATTTT. Residues: CASRGQGNNQPQHF.

CDR3 in DNA: TGTGCCACCAGCAGACCCGGGACAATAGGTCAGCCCCAGCATTTT. As protein: CATSRPGTIGQPQHF. This chain uses TRBV15 with TRBJ1-5; the D gene is possibly TRBD1 (6 bases). Trimming removed 2 bases at V and 6 bases at J, with 14 bases between. Germline-derived CDR1 and CDR2 are LNHNV and YYDKDF (reference sequence). The CDR3 is made up of 15 amino acids.

This chain connects TRBV5-1 to TRBJ1-1; D unclear. Germline CDR1 SGHRS, CDR2 YFSETQ. This CDR3 region has 15 residues. The ends were cut back, 0 bases at V and 0 bases at J, with 9 bases in the middle. The CDR3 coding sequence is TGCGCCAGCAGCTTGGAACAGCCCATGAACACTGAAGCTTTCTTT. Translated, it gives CASSLEQPMNTEAFF.

The gene calls are TRBV2 and TRBJ2-7; 8 nucleotides line up with TRBD1. Trimming cost V 4 bases and J 2 bases; bases outside gene matches: 4. CDR3 length equals 14 residues. In germline, CDR1 is SNHLY, CDR2 FYNNEI. The CDR3 region has the DNA TGTGCCAGCAGTGGAGACAGGGGACCCTACGAGCAGTACTTC. Encoded protein: CASSGDRGPYEQYF.

This clone came up a few times. This chain joins TRBV28 and TRBJ1-2; a weak D match, TRBD1 (6 bases). V gave up 5 bases and J gave up 4 bases, with 11 bases separating them. Germline CDR1 reads MDHEN; CDR2 reads SYDVKM. This CDR3 is built from 13 residues. The CDR3 protein is CASSLAGAYGYTF. The CDR3, as DNA: TGTGCCAGCAGTCTAGCAGGGGCCTATGGCTACACCTTC.

This sequence joins TRBV19 and TRBJ2-3; 8 bases line up with TRBD1. This CDR3 comprises 15 residues. The junction had 5 bases not matched to a gene; V was cut back by 5 bases and J by 1 base. The germline V gene encodes CDR1 LNHDA and CDR2 SQIVND (reference sequence). CDR3 sequence reads: CASSAQGAGTDTQYF. The CDR3 nucleotides read TGTGCCAGTAGTGCCCAGGGGGCTGGCACAGATACGCAGTATTTT.